The TCR beta chain described here comes from a study of control samples from healthy donors and cancer patients. Profiled with immunoSEQ multiplex PCR; TCRdb holds only in-frame clones, not every one. The sample carries 170,000 or so clones, approximately 92% recorded once. The CDR3 is 17 amino acids. Trimming shortened V by 0 bases and J by 9 bases, and 21 bases separated the two germline ends. The V gene's germline CDR1 is LNHDA and CDR2 SQIVND (reference sequence). The sequencing input was blood. The TCR sequence derives from a man aged 25 to 40 in good health. The V and J genes are TRBV19 and TRBJ1-5; tentatively, D is TRBD1 (6 bases). DNA for the CDR3: TGTGCCAGTAGTATAGATCTCCCGGGCCCAAAAGGGGGGCCCCAGCATTTT. Residues: CASSIDLPGPKGGPQHF.